One sample yielded the 16 T cell receptor beta chains listed below, sequenced in a study of blood T cell repertoires in COVID-19. Method: immunoSEQ multiplex PCR; TCRdb's copy keeps in-frame clones and lacks some. The sample comprises some 150,000 clones, roughly 80% of which are singletons, and approximately 30% rests with the top ten. Sequenced sample: peripheral blood. Receptors were obtained from a woman in her sixties with acute or convalescent COVID-19.

The V and J genes are TRBV19 and TRBJ1-1, with 8 positions matching TRBD1. The CDR3 spans 16 residues. Germline assignment: CDR1 LNHDA and CDR2 SQIVND (reference sequence). V trimming: 2 bases; J trimming: 0 bases; junction bases outside the gene matches: 5. The CDR3 sequence: CASSIWQGAMNTEAFF. CDR3 bases: TGTGCCAGTAGTATATGGCAGGGGGCTATGAACACTGAAGCTTTCTTT.

J is TRBJ2-3 and V is TRBV2; D remains ambiguous. CDR1 is SNHLY, CDR2 FYNNEI, per germline. Trimming pared 2 bases from V and 2 bases from J, leaving 8 bases between. The CDR3 loop spans 14 amino acids. This CDR3 reads CASSELQNTDTQYF. In DNA, the CDR3 is TGTGCCAGCAGTGAACTACAGAACACAGATACGCAGTATTTT.

In nucleotides, the CDR3 is TGTGCCAGCAGTGAAGTTAGTACAGTCAATCAGCCCCAGCATTTT. It specifies CASSEVSTVNQPQHF. This chain connects TRBV6-1 to TRBJ1-5, with D hard to call. V was clipped by 1 base and J by 3 bases, with 10 bases between them. Germline lookup yields CDR1 MNHNS and CDR2 SASEGT. The CDR3 is 15 amino acids.

The chain is built from TRBV19 and TRBJ2-1; tentatively, D is TRBD1 (6 bases). The CDR3 is 12 amino acids. The V gene's germline CDR1 is LNHDA and CDR2 SQIVND (reference sequence). Trimming removed 6 bases at V and 7 bases at J, with 10 bases between. The CDR3 protein is CASRGRGNEQFF. The CDR3 DNA sequence: TGTGCCAGTAGGGGAAGGGGGAATGAGCAGTTCTTC. The full variable domain, completed using reference TRBV19 and TRBJ2-1, is DGGITQSPKYLFRKEGQNVTLSCEQNLNHDAMYWYRQDPGQGLRLIYYSQIVNDFQKGDIAEGYSVSREKKESFPLTVTSAQKNPTAFYLCASRGRGNEQFFGPGTRLTVL.

The rearrangement uses TRBV5-1 and TRBJ2-3; TRBD2 agrees at 10 bases. Germline V gene data show CDR1 as SGHRS and CDR2 as YFSETQ. The CDR3 spans 15 residues. J was trimmed by 3 bases and V by 4 bases; bases with no gene match: 5. The CDR3 DNA sequence: TGCGCCAGCAGCACTGGACTAGCGGCTACAGATACGCAGTATTTT. Its translation: CASSTGLAATDTQYF.

The chain has TRBV10-3 and TRBJ1-2; no clear D. The CDR3 contains 13 residues. V was trimmed by 3 bases and J by 0 bases, leaving 5 bases between them. The germline gives CDR1 ENHRY, CDR2 SYGVKD. CDR3 amino acids: CAISDSPNYGYTF. The CDR3 region has the DNA TGTGCCATCAGTGACAGTCCTAACTATGGCTACACCTTC.

V is TRBV27 and J is TRBJ2-1, with 7 bases identical to TRBD1. CDR3 length equals 14 residues. Germline-derived CDR1 and CDR2 are MNHEY and SMNVEV (reference sequence). Unmatched junction bases numbered 4, after V lost 4 bases and J lost 4 bases. CDR3 bases: TGTGCCAGCAGTTCGGGACAGCCTTACAATGAGCAGTTCTTC. Protein product: CASSSGQPYNEQFF.

CDR3 coding DNA: TGTGCCAGCAGCAAGACAGGGAATAGCAATCAGCCCCAGCATTTT. Encoded protein: CASSKTGNSNQPQHF. The chain is built from TRBV9 and TRBJ1-5; TRBD1 matches 7 bases. Per the germline V gene, CDR1 is SGDLS and CDR2 is YYNGEE. Trimming removed 4 bases from V and 0 bases from J; junction bases left unmatched: 4. The CDR3 has 15 residues.

This clone came up many times. The chain recombines TRBV7-8 with TRBJ1-1; a possible D gene is TRBD1 (6 bases). The CDR3 length is 14 residues. V was trimmed by 5 bases and J by 0 bases, leaving 10 bases between them. Germline V gives CDR1 SGHVS, CDR2 FQNEAQ. The CDR3 DNA is TGTGCCAGCAGCCGGGGACAAATGAACACTGAAGCTTTCTTT. It yields the protein CASSRGQMNTEAFF.

The gene calls are TRBV7-2 and TRBJ2-7; TRBD1 matches at 10 bases. The CDR3 spans 13 residues. V was pared by 5 bases and J by 5 bases, with 3 bases of the junction left unmatched. The V gene's germline CDR1 is SGHTA and CDR2 FQGNSA. The CDR3 sequence is CASSPTGGNEQYF. The CDR3 DNA sequence: TGTGCCAGCAGCCCGACAGGGGGCAACGAGCAGTACTTC.

The CDR3 loop is CASSLYGVMNTEAFF. The CDR3 coding sequence is TGCGCCAGCAGCTTGTACGGGGTAATGAACACTGAAGCTTTCTTT. This chain uses TRBV5-1 with TRBJ1-1; the D is unclear. The CDR3 is made up of 15 amino acids. Germline V lookup: CDR1 SGHRS, CDR2 YFSETQ. V was trimmed by 1 base and J by 0 bases, leaving 10 bases between them.

The chain recombines TRBV3-1 (or the pseudogene TRBV3-2) with TRBJ2-5; D perhaps matches TRBD2 (5 bases). CDR1 LGHDT and CDR2 YNNKEL come from the germline V gene (reference sequence). V lost 8 bases and J lost 2, with 9 bases in between. The CDR3 has 12 amino acids. The CDR3 sequence: CASARAQETQYF. The CDR3 DNA follows: TGTGCCAGCGCGCGGGCTCAAGAGACCCAGTACTTC.

The chain links TRBV3-1 (or the pseudogene TRBV3-2) to TRBJ1-2; 8 bases line up with TRBD1. The CDR3 sequence is 14 residues long. Germline loops: CDR1 LGHDT, CDR2 YNNKEL (reference sequence). The V gene end was trimmed by 4 bases and the J gene end by 3 bases; junction bases not matched to a gene: 4. Here the CDR3 reads CASSREQGDYGYTF. For the CDR3, the DNA is TGTGCCAGCAGCCGAGAACAGGGGGACTATGGCTACACCTTC.

The genes are TRBV6-2 or TRBV6-3 and TRBJ2-7, with D maybe TRBD1 (6 bases). The CDR3 spans 16 residues. Germline values: CDR1 MNHEY, CDR2 SVGEGT. V was pared by 1 base and J by 3 bases, with 16 bases between. The CDR3 loop reads CASSYFEGDGVYEQYF. CDR3 DNA sequence: TGTGCCAGCAGTTACTTCGAGGGGGACGGGGTCTACGAGCAGTACTTC.

This chain links TRBV2 with TRBJ1-1; tentatively, D is TRBD1 (5 bases). Trimming took 4 bases from V and 1 from J, leaving 10 bases between them. CDR3 size: 14 residues. From germline, CDR1 is SNHLY and CDR2 FYNNEI. The CDR3 reads CASSAAGPNTEAFF. Written as DNA, the CDR3 is TGTGCCAGCAGTGCCGCAGGGCCGAACACTGAAGCTTTCTTT.

The table lists this clone with a few counts. The chain links TRBV4-2 to TRBJ1-6; 7 bases match TRBD1. CDR1 and CDR2 (germline): LGHNA, YNFKEQ. The CDR3 has 16 amino acids. V lost 3 bases, J lost 6 bases, and 8 bases stayed unmatched. The CDR3 protein is CASSQTRGQSNSPLHF. The CDR3 DNA sequence: TGTGCCAGCAGCCAGACTCGGGGACAGAGTAATTCACCCCTCCACTTT.